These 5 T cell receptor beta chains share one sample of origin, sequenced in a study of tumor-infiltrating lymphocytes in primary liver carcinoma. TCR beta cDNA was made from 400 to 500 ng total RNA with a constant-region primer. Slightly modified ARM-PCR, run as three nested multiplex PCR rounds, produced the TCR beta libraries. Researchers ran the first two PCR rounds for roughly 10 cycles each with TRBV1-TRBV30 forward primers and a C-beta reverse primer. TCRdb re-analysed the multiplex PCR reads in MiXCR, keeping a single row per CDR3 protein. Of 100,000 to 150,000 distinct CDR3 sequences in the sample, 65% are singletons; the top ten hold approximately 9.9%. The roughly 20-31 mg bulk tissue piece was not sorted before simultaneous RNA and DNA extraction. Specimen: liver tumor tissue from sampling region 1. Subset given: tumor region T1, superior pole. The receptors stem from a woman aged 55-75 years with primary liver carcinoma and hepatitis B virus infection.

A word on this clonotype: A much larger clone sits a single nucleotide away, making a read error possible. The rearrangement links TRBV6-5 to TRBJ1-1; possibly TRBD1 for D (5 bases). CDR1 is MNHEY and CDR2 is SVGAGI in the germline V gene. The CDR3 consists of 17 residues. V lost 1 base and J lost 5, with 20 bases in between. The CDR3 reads CASSYFARAGRKTEAFF. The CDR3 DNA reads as TGTGCCAGCAGTTACTTTGCGAGGGCAGGGCGGAAGACTGAAGCTTTCTTT.

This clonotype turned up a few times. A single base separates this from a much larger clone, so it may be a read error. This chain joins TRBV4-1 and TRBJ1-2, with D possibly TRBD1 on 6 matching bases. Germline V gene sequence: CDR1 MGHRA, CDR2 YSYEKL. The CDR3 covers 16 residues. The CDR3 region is CASSQPPKTGRDGHTF. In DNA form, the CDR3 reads TGCGCCAGCAGCCAACCTCCAAAAACAGGGCGGGATGGCCACACCTTC.

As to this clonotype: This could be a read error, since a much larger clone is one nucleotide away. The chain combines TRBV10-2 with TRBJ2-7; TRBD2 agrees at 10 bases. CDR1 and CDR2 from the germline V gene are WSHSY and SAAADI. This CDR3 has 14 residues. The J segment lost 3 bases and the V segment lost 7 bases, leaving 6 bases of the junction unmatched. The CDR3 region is CASNETSGIYEQYF. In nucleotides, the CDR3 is TGCGCCAGCAATGAAACTAGCGGGATCTACGAGCAGTACTTC.

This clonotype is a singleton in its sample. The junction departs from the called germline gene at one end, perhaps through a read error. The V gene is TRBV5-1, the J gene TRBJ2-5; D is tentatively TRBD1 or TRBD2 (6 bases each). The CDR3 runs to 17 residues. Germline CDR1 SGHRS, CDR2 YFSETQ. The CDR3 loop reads CAGSLGLGGILQETQYF. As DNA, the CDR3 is TGCGCCGGCAGCTTGGGCCTAGGGGGGATTCTCCAAGAGACCCAGTACTTC.

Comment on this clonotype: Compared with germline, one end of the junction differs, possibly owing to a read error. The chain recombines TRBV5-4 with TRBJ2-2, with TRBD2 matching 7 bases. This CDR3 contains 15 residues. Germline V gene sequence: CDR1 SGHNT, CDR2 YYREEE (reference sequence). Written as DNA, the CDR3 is TGTGCCAGCAGCACCGGACTAGTCAGTAACGGGGAGCAGTTTTTT. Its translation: CASSTGLVSNGEQFF. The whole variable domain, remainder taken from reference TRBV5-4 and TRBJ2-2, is ETGVTQSPTHLIKTRGQQVTLRCSSQSGHNTVSWYQQALGQGPQFIFQYYREEENGRGNFPPRFSGLQFPNYSSELNVNALELDDSALYLCASSTGLVSNGEQFFGEGSRLTVL.